A single sample gave rise to the 6 T cell receptor beta chains below, sequenced in a study of blood T cell repertoires in COVID-19. Measured with immunoSEQ multiplex PCR; TCRdb has only the in-frame clones, and not every one. This table holds around 77,000 clones, 85% to 95% found once. Specimen: peripheral blood. The receptors shown here come from an older woman with active COVID-19.

The gene calls are TRBV6-6 and TRBJ2-1; maybe TRBD1 (5 bases). The ends were cut back, 5 bases at V and 0 bases at J, with 20 bases in the middle. This CDR3 is built from 18 residues. CDR1 is MNHNY, CDR2 SVGAGI, per germline (reference sequence). CDR3 bases: TGTGCCAGCAGTCCAACGTCTAGGGGTCATCCCTCCTACAATGAGCAGTTCTTC. It is translated as CASSPTSRGHPSYNEQFF.

Concerning this clone: The sample holds other DNA sequences that translate to the same CDR3. V usage is TRBV14 and J usage is TRBJ1-2, with 8 positions matching TRBD1. This CDR3 has 14 residues. The trim removed 1 base at V and 5 bases at J, leaving 3 bases unmatched. Germline V gene data show CDR1 as SGHDN and CDR2 as FVKESK. The DNA of the CDR3 is TGTGCCAGCAGCCAAGGGACAGGGCCGTATGGCTACACCTTC. It encodes CASSQGTGPYGYTF.

V gene TRBV5-6 combines with J gene TRBJ2-5; 10 bases match TRBD1. Germline CDR1 reads SGHDT; CDR2 reads YYEEEE. V trimming: 4 bases; J trimming: 2 bases; junction bases outside the gene matches: 2. The CDR3 totals 14 residues. The CDR3 sequence: CASSGTGAQETQYF. CDR3 DNA sequence: TGTGCCAGCAGCGGGACAGGGGCGCAAGAGACCCAGTACTTC.

The genes are TRBV18 and TRBJ2-1; 7 positions agree with TRBD2. This CDR3 spans 16 amino acids. V lost 3 bases and J lost 9; bases outside the gene matches: 14. Germline assignment: CDR1 KGHSH and CDR2 LQKENI. The CDR3 region is CASSPRTSKVRGEQFF. In nucleotides, the CDR3 is TGTGCCAGCTCACCCCGGACTAGTAAAGTTCGGGGTGAGCAGTTCTTC.

The chain combines TRBV28 with TRBJ1-2, with 10 bases matching TRBD1. The CDR3 extends over 14 amino acids. The V and J ends lost 5 bases and 8 bases, in that order; junction bases with no gene match: 8. Germline CDR1 and CDR2: MDHEN and SYDVKM. The CDR3 coding sequence is TGTGCCAGCAGTGGGGGACAGGGGCGGAGGGGCTACACCTTC. Translating it yields CASSGGQGRRGYTF.

The CDR3 DNA reads as TGTGCCAGTCTCGGACTAGCCTACGAGCAGTACTTC. Amino acids: CASLGLAYEQYF. V is TRBV2 and J is TRBJ2-7; 7 positions match TRBD2. The trim removed 9 bases at V and 2 bases at J, leaving 4 bases unmatched. The CDR3 is 12 amino acids. Germline V gives CDR1 SNHLY, CDR2 FYNNEI. Together with reference TRBV2 and TRBJ2-7, the CDR3 gives the full variable domain: EPEVTQTPSHQVTQMGQEVILRCVPISNHLYFYWYRQILGQKVEFLVSFYNNEISEKSEIFDDQFSVERPDGSNFTLKIRSTKLEDSAMYFCASLGLAYEQYFGPGTRLTVT.